This TCR beta chain derives from a study of tissue T cells after allogeneic stem cell transplantation. V was shortened by 5 bases and J by 5 bases, with 12 bases between the two germline ends. CDR3 size: 13 residues. Germline CDR1 FNHDT, CDR2 SITEND (reference sequence). Concerning this clone itself: Its antigen remains unknown. Gene names denote mouse genes. The sequenced fragment ends 1 residue before the CDR3 boundary, so the rest is inferred from the germline J gene.

The study, taken as a whole, reports: This small cohort was clinically heterogeneous, and sampling depth was a limitation. Anatomically similar tissues had similar TCR repertoires within each patient.

Profiling relied on immunoSEQ multiplex PCR, and the TCRdb table lists in-frame clones only, not all of them. The table lists approximately 47,000 clones, 73% of them singletons. The clonotype originates from a pool of C57BL/6 mice in good health. The sequencing input was sorted cells pooled from one or two spleens. The chain recombines TRBV19 with TRBJ2-4, with D perhaps matching TRBD1 (5 bases). CDR3 DNA (partial): TGTGCCAGCAGGCAGGGTGGTCCAAACACCTTGTAC. Protein product: CASRQGGPNTLY. The CDR3 as a whole reads CASRQGGPNTLYF. The entire variable domain, with the rest obtained from reference TRBV19 and TRBJ2-4, is as follows: GGIITQTPKFLIGQEGQKLTLKCQQNFNHDTMYWYRQDSGKGLRLIYYSITENDLQKGDLSEGYDASREKKSSFSLTVTSAQKNEMAVFLCASRQGGPNTLYFGAGTRLSVL.